This is a list of T cell receptor beta chains from one sample in a study of CD8 T cells in ankylosing spondylitis. MiXCR was run by TCRdb on the 5' RACE reads, yielding one entry per CDR3 protein. This sample has about 200,000 distinct CDR3 sequences, with 9.5% to 15% found just once. Specimen: blood, either unsorted or a sorted T cell fraction (not recorded which). The receptors derive from a male donor with ankylosing spondylitis or in good health (not recorded which). Both conserved end residues are part of each CDR3. The order of the fields is CDR3 DNA, CDR3 protein, D gene, clone size, J gene, V gene. The D gene is left open where the match is weak. For some rows the clone size is stated as once, few or many, or as a class when expanded; others skip it.

cdr3_nt: TGTGCCAGCAGCTCACTGGACACCGGGGAGCTGTTTTTT; cdr3_aa: CASSSLDTGELFF; d_call: .; clone_size: few; j_call: TRBJ2-2; v_call: TRBV6-4
cdr3_nt: TGTGCCAGCAGCCTAGGCGGGACTAGCGGGAGAGGGGCCGGGGAGCTGTTTTTT; cdr3_aa: CASSLGGTSGRGAGELFF; d_call: TRBD2; clone_size: few; j_call: TRBJ2-2; v_call: TRBV11-1
cdr3_nt: TGTGCCAGCAGTTTCACAGGGCGCGAGCAGTACTTC; cdr3_aa: CASSFTGREQYF; d_call: .; clone_size: .; j_call: TRBJ2-7; v_call: TRBV27
cdr3_nt: TGTGCCAGCAGCACCCCTTTGGTAGGGGCACACGGCACCATATATTTT; cdr3_aa: CASSTPLVGAHGTIYF; d_call: .; clone_size: .; j_call: TRBJ1-3; v_call: TRBV7-9
cdr3_nt: TGTGCCAGCAGCCCTTATGGGGCCTACGAGCAGTACTTC; cdr3_aa: CASSPYGAYEQYF; d_call: .; clone_size: .; j_call: TRBJ2-7; v_call: TRBV7-2
cdr3_nt: TGTGCCACCAGCAGGATGAGTGAGGGGGGGTACGAGCAGTACTTC; cdr3_aa: CATSRMSEGGYEQYF; d_call: .; clone_size: .; j_call: TRBJ2-7; v_call: TRBV15
cdr3_nt: TGTGCCAGCAGTTTAGACGGGAGCGAGCAGTACTTC; cdr3_aa: CASSLDGSEQYF; d_call: .; clone_size: .; j_call: TRBJ2-7; v_call: TRBV27
cdr3_nt: TGTGCCAGCAGTGAAGACAGCTACAATGAGCAGTTCTTC; cdr3_aa: CASSEDSYNEQFF; d_call: .; clone_size: few; j_call: TRBJ2-1; v_call: TRBV6-4
cdr3_nt: TGTGCCAGCAGCTTCCGCGGAAACTCCTACGAGCAGTACTTC; cdr3_aa: CASSFRGNSYEQYF; d_call: .; clone_size: few; j_call: TRBJ2-7; v_call: TRBV5-4
cdr3_nt: TGTGCCAGCAGTGGGGGACTAGACCCAGATACGCAGTATTTT; cdr3_aa: CASSGGLDPDTQYF; d_call: TRBD2; clone_size: few; j_call: TRBJ2-3; v_call: TRBV2
cdr3_nt: TGCGCCAGCAGCTTTGGGGAAGGCCCAGAGACCCAGTACTTC; cdr3_aa: CASSFGEGPETQYF; d_call: .; clone_size: many; j_call: TRBJ2-5; v_call: TRBV5-1
cdr3_nt: TGTGCCAGCAGAGGGCTCCGGGGCGAGCAGTACTTC; cdr3_aa: CASRGLRGEQYF; d_call: .; clone_size: .; j_call: TRBJ2-7; v_call: TRBV6-6
cdr3_nt: TGTGCCAGCAGCATGGGGGCAGCGGACTGGCCAGATACGCAGTATTTT; cdr3_aa: CASSMGAADWPDTQYF; d_call: .; clone_size: .; j_call: TRBJ2-3; v_call: TRBV5-6
cdr3_nt: TGTGCCAGCAGCGTGGTGGAAATAGCGGGAGACGTCGAGCAGTACTTC; cdr3_aa: CASSVVEIAGDVEQYF; d_call: TRBD2; clone_size: .; j_call: TRBJ2-7; v_call: TRBV5-8
cdr3_nt: TGTGCCAGCAGTTATGGGCTAGCGGGAGCCGAGCAGTACTTC; cdr3_aa: CASSYGLAGAEQYF; d_call: TRBD2; clone_size: few; j_call: TRBJ2-7; v_call: TRBV6-5
cdr3_nt: TGTGCCAGCAGCTTGGAGGGACAGAACTACGAGCAGTACTTC; cdr3_aa: CASSLEGQNYEQYF; d_call: TRBD1; clone_size: .; j_call: TRBJ2-7; v_call: TRBV5-6
cdr3_nt: TGTGCCAGCAGCTGGGGTGTCGGGACTAGCGGCCCACTGAACGCTGATGAGCAGTTCTTC; cdr3_aa: CASSWGVGTSGPLNADEQFF; d_call: TRBD2; clone_size: .; j_call: TRBJ2-1; v_call: TRBV7-8
cdr3_nt: TGTGCCAGCAGTCCTCTGAAGGGACGTGTCACCGGGGAGCTGTTTTTT; cdr3_aa: CASSPLKGRVTGELFF; d_call: .; clone_size: few; j_call: TRBJ2-2; v_call: TRBV6-1
cdr3_nt: TGTGCCAGCAGCTTATCTAGCGGAGGTGAGCAGTTCTTC; cdr3_aa: CASSLSSGGEQFF; d_call: TRBD2; clone_size: .; j_call: TRBJ2-1; v_call: TRBV11-2
cdr3_nt: TGCAGTGGAGGACAGGACTATGGCTACACCTTC; cdr3_aa: CSGGQDYGYTF; d_call: TRBD1; clone_size: few; j_call: TRBJ1-2; v_call: TRBV20-1
cdr3_nt: TGCAGTGGGAGGGACAGGGATTCCTACGAGCAGTACTTC; cdr3_aa: CSGRDRDSYEQYF; d_call: TRBD1; clone_size: many; j_call: TRBJ2-7; v_call: TRBV20-1
cdr3_nt: TGTGCCAGCAGCTTAGTTGGGGACCCGGGAGAGACCCAGTACTTC; cdr3_aa: CASSLVGDPGETQYF; d_call: .; clone_size: .; j_call: TRBJ2-5; v_call: TRBV7-9
cdr3_nt: TGTGCCAGCAGTTTAGTCTCAGGGAACCCTTCCGAGCAGTACTTC; cdr3_aa: CASSLVSGNPSEQYF; d_call: .; clone_size: .; j_call: TRBJ2-7; v_call: TRBV12-3/TRBV12-4
cdr3_nt: TGTGCCAGTATGGGCGGGGGTGAGCAGTTCTTC; cdr3_aa: CASMGGGEQFF; d_call: TRBD2; clone_size: few; j_call: TRBJ2-1; v_call: TRBV19
cdr3_nt: TGTGCCAGCAGACTTCGACAGAACACCGGGGAGCTGTTTTTT; cdr3_aa: CASRLRQNTGELFF; d_call: .; clone_size: .; j_call: TRBJ2-2; v_call: TRBV7-9
cdr3_nt: TGTGCCAGCAGCTTGGCCGGTGGCCGGCTAGGTTACACCATATATTTT; cdr3_aa: CASSLAGGRLGYTIYF; d_call: .; clone_size: .; j_call: TRBJ1-3; v_call: TRBV5-6
cdr3_nt: TGTGCCAGCAGCTTAGGGGGGCTAGCGGGAGCTACGCAGTATTTT; cdr3_aa: CASSLGGLAGATQYF; d_call: TRBD2; clone_size: .; j_call: TRBJ2-3; v_call: TRBV7-9
cdr3_nt: TGCGCCAGCAGCGGGACACAGGGGGTGGCCTCCTACGAGCAGTACTTC; cdr3_aa: CASSGTQGVASYEQYF; d_call: TRBD1; clone_size: .; j_call: TRBJ2-7; v_call: TRBV5-1
cdr3_nt: TGTGCCAGCAGCTCGGGACATGATAATTCACCCCTCCACTTT; cdr3_aa: CASSSGHDNSPLHF; d_call: .; clone_size: .; j_call: TRBJ1-6; v_call: TRBV5-5
cdr3_nt: TGCGCCAGCAGCTTCGGTAGTTCCGGAGGCACTGAAGCTTTCTTT; cdr3_aa: CASSFGSSGGTEAFF; d_call: .; clone_size: .; j_call: TRBJ1-1; v_call: TRBV5-1
cdr3_nt: TGCGCCAGCAGCCCCGGGGACAGGGAAAACACCGGGGAGCTGTTTTTT; cdr3_aa: CASSPGDRENTGELFF; d_call: TRBD1; clone_size: .; j_call: TRBJ2-2; v_call: TRBV5-1
cdr3_nt: TGTGCCAGCAGCGCCGGGACCGTCGCTTTCTTT; cdr3_aa: CASSAGTVAFF; d_call: .; clone_size: .; j_call: TRBJ1-1; v_call: TRBV7-6
cdr3_nt: TGTGCCAGCAGCACGGGCAGCCGGTCCTACGAGCAGTACTTC; cdr3_aa: CASSTGSRSYEQYF; d_call: .; clone_size: few; j_call: TRBJ2-7; v_call: TRBV7-9
cdr3_nt: TGTGCCAGCAGCTTAAACGAGCAGTACTTC; cdr3_aa: CASSLNEQYF; d_call: .; clone_size: many; j_call: TRBJ2-7; v_call: TRBV11-2
cdr3_nt: TGCAGTGCTCCGCAGCTAAACAATGAGCAGTTCTTC; cdr3_aa: CSAPQLNNEQFF; d_call: .; clone_size: .; j_call: TRBJ2-1; v_call: TRBV20-1
cdr3_nt: TGCGCCAGCAGCCATGAGAGCGGGAGACACAATGAGCAGTTCTTC; cdr3_aa: CASSHESGRHNEQFF; d_call: TRBD2; clone_size: .; j_call: TRBJ2-1; v_call: TRBV4-1
cdr3_nt: TGTGCCAGCAGTTCAGGGGGCCACCTCTCCTACGAGCAGTACTTC; cdr3_aa: CASSSGGHLSYEQYF; d_call: TRBD1; clone_size: few; j_call: TRBJ2-7; v_call: TRBV13
cdr3_nt: TGTGCCAGCAGCTTCCCACTAGCGGGAGTTGGCGACGAGCAGTACTTC; cdr3_aa: CASSFPLAGVGDEQYF; d_call: TRBD2; clone_size: .; j_call: TRBJ2-7; v_call: TRBV7-6
cdr3_nt: TGTGCCAGCTCACCTCGGTTTAGGGCAACCAGAAATGAGCAGTTCTTC; cdr3_aa: CASSPRFRATRNEQFF; d_call: .; clone_size: few; j_call: TRBJ2-1; v_call: TRBV18
cdr3_nt: TGTGCCAGCAGTCAACGAGGGCTCATCAATCAGCCCCAGCATTTT; cdr3_aa: CASSQRGLINQPQHF; d_call: .; clone_size: .; j_call: TRBJ1-5; v_call: TRBV6-1
cdr3_nt: TGTGCCAGCAGCTTGGACTGGGGGGTGACCTCCTACAATGAGCAGTTCTTC; cdr3_aa: CASSLDWGVTSYNEQFF; d_call: .; clone_size: .; j_call: TRBJ2-1; v_call: TRBV5-5
cdr3_nt: TGTGCCTCACGACCCTCTAGCGGGAGAAGGTACGAGCAGTACTTC; cdr3_aa: CASRPSSGRRYEQYF; d_call: TRBD2; clone_size: few; j_call: TRBJ2-7; v_call: TRBV30
cdr3_nt: TGTGCCAGCAGTTTGGGGTCTAATGAAAAACTGTTTTTT; cdr3_aa: CASSLGSNEKLFF; d_call: .; clone_size: .; j_call: TRBJ1-4; v_call: TRBV27
cdr3_nt: TGCGCCAGCAGCTTGGCCAGGGGACTTTCCTACGAGCAGTACTTC; cdr3_aa: CASSLARGLSYEQYF; d_call: .; clone_size: many; j_call: TRBJ2-7; v_call: TRBV5-1
cdr3_nt: TGTGCCAGCGGGTTGAGCTCCTACAATGGTGAGCAGTTCTTC; cdr3_aa: CASGLSSYNGEQFF; d_call: .; clone_size: .; j_call: TRBJ2-1; v_call: TRBV27
cdr3_nt: TGTGCTAGTGGTCTCGGGACAGGGATATACAATGAGCAGTTCTTC; cdr3_aa: CASGLGTGIYNEQFF; d_call: TRBD1; clone_size: few; j_call: TRBJ2-1; v_call: TRBV12-5